Listed below are T cell receptor beta chains from one sample, sequenced in a study of T cells in localized non-small cell lung cancer. The protocol was immunoSEQ multiplex PCR, while the TCRdb copy is restricted to in-frame clones and leaves out a portion. The sample includes about 54,000 clones, approximately 80% of them seen just once. Sequenced here: peripheral blood, sampled before any cancer treatment. Receptors were obtained from a female donor older than 55 with stage II squamous cell lung carcinoma. Both conserved end residues are trimmed from each CDR3. Each record gives: V gene, J gene, CDR3 protein.

V: TRBV7-3; J: TRBJ1-1; CDR3: ASSLRAVRTGGPNTEAF
V: TRBV28; J: TRBJ1-2; CDR3: ASSPRDRPLPGYT
V: TRBV6-5; J: TRBJ2-1; CDR3: ASSKPGRTYNEQF
V: TRBV28; J: TRBJ1-1; CDR3: ASSLPDSILGTEAF
V: TRBV6-6; J: TRBJ2-6; CDR3: ASRGGANVLT
V: TRBV10-1; J: TRBJ1-1; CDR3: ASSESETGVKTEAF
V: TRBV30; J: TRBJ1-3; CDR3: AWGKAGSGNTIY
V: TRBV5-1; J: TRBJ1-2; CDR3: ASSVAGQGLNYGYT
V: TRBV9; J: TRBJ2-7; CDR3: ASSSRDGFDEQY
V: TRBV27; J: TRBJ1-1; CDR3: ASSFEGDTEAF
V: TRBV14; J: TRBJ1-1; CDR3: ASSQELLRPTEAF
V: TRBV11-1; J: TRBJ1-6; CDR3: ASSGRGSNSPLH
V: TRBV18; J: TRBJ2-2; CDR3: ASSPRNTNTGELF
V: TRBV5-5; J: TRBJ1-5; CDR3: ASSLDPGNQPQH
V: TRBV5-1; J: TRBJ1-3; CDR3: ASSPIDRAGNTIY
V: TRBV7-2; J: TRBJ2-7; CDR3: ASSPQGFNEQY
V: TRBV7-2; J: TRBJ1-2; CDR3: ASSLPTGMARGYT